This T cell receptor beta chain stems from a study of blood T cell repertoires in COVID-19 (dated by TCRdb to the early 2020s). Notes on the research overall: Samples from collaborators originated in the United States, Italy and Spain and spanned both the acute and convalescent phases of COVID-19. The prospective study material was composed of cDNA or gDNA derived from T cells, B-cell-depleted T cells, or PBMCs. The dataset comprised deeply sampled blood TCRbeta repertoires from subjects exposed to, actively infected with, or recovered from COVID-19. The repertoires were released in a freely available public database intended as a resource for research on the immune response to SARS-CoV-2. Samples were obtained from the ongoing ImmuneRACE study (first 160 participants) and from 1,200 or so subjects provided by 6 global collaborators. A de-identified subject ID, COVID-19 status, age in years and sex were almost always included in the sample metadata. Where available, HLA class I and class II types were taken from metadata supplied by the sample provider and were not determined by assay-based typing.

CDR1 and CDR2, per the germline V gene, are SGHDT and YYEEEE. V sheds 2 bases and J sheds 4 bases, leaving 7 bases between their ends. CDR3 length: 13 amino acids, cysteine to phenylalanine. The read is trimmed to its CDR3 DNA, 39 bases read in frame from base 1. The immunoSEQ Assay, a bias-controlled multiplex PCR, was used to amplify TCRbeta CDR3 regions from genomic DNA. The authors processed their data as follows. The number of nucleated cells in each sample was estimated by amplification of reference gene primers within the assay. To quantify the absolute abundance of each unique TCRbeta CDR3 rearrangement, sequence reads were collapsed and filtered. For each sample, productive Simpson clonality was calculated as the square root of Simpson's diversity index over productive rearrangements. In TCRdb, the immuneACCESS table is reduced to in-frame sequences with V and J assigned. These tables do not hold every clone; where another copy was compared, an unresolved V gene accounts for under half, and the others remain unexplained. D and trimming come from the DNA, and the V and J calls and clone size come from that table. The sample records 260,000 or so clones, roughly 86% of which are singletons. The ten largest clones represent 2% to 3% of the sample.

As to this clone: No antigen is known for it. No base qualities exist here, and no much larger clone lies one base off it.

Participants in the prospective study were enrolled through a virtual design, were aged about 18 to 90 years, and lived in about two dozen United States geographic areas. Cohort assignment in the prospective study relied on participant-reported clinical history from a screening survey and a study questionnaire. In the prospective study, mobile phlebotomists collected whole blood, serum and a nasopharyngeal or oropharyngeal swab from each participant. Prospective study participants could optionally give additional blood draws and questionnaires over a roughly two-month period. Before DNA extraction, blood samples from the prospective study were shipped at room temperature or frozen. Overall results and qualifications from the work: The amount of clinical and demographic metadata varied by source and participant and was provided uncurated.

The receptor's source is a woman in her 30s with acute COVID-19. Sequences were obtained from PBMCs or T cells enriched from blood (not recorded which). The chain employs TRBV5-6 and TRBJ1-5, with no confident D gene call. The CDR3 reads CASSFFLNQPQHF. The nucleotide sequence reads TGTGCCAGCAGCTTTTTCCTAAATCAGCCCCAGCATTTT.